This T cell receptor (beta chain) was found in a study of CD8+CD57+ T cells in acquired aplastic anemia. General study points: Around 30 sequences, all CD8+ CDR3, were shared between patients and controls.

For sequencing, patients were chosen who had shown expansion of CD8+CD57+ cells by flow cytometry. By the time of blood sampling, patients had still received no therapy. Investigators profiled TCR beta VDJ and CDR3 from genomic DNA template. MiXCR, applied by TCRdb to the reads, yields one record per CDR3 protein. The sample holds 150,000 or so distinct CDR3 sequences, 40% to 60% seen once. At least ten counts were recorded for this clonotype. The antigen remains unidentified. Sequencing was performed on sorted CD4+, CD8+, or CD8+CD57+ T cells (not recorded which) from PBMCs. This TCR was recovered from a human donor with aplastic anemia.

CDR3 amino acids: CASSQGSRTHDYEQYF. In nucleotides, the CDR3 is TGTGCCAGCAGCCAAGGTAGTAGGACCCACGACTACGAGCAGTACTTC. This chain connects TRBV14 to TRBJ2-7; D unresolved. The CDR3 is 16 residues long. Germline V gene lookup returns CDR1 SGHDN and CDR2 FVKESK. The V end was cut by 1 base, the J end by 3 bases, with 16 bases between.